The rows below give T cell receptor beta chains drawn from one sample of a study of blood T cell repertoires in COVID-19. Sequenced by immunoSEQ multiplex PCR; TCRdb stores in-frame clones only, minus some. The table includes fewer than 300,000 clones, approximately 88% detected once. Sample: PBMCs or T cells enriched from blood (not recorded which). The receptors were sampled from a middle-aged woman with acute COVID-19. Both conserved end residues are part of each CDR3. A D gene is named only where the DNA matches it firmly. Size is omitted from some rows. Given values are once, few, many or a class for expanded clones.

NA TRBD1 TRBJ1-2 15 TRBV29-1 CSVGRLGQAENGYTF TGCAGCGTTGGCAGGCTAGGACAGGCGGAAAATGGCTACACCTTC
NA NA TRBJ1-1 14 TRBV30 CAWSGQLMNTEAFF TGTGCCTGGAGCGGACAGCTCATGAACACTGAAGCTTTCTTT
few NA TRBJ1-2 15 TRBV7-2 CASSLDYEDYYGYTF TGTGCCAGCAGCTTAGACTACGAGGATTACTATGGCTACACCTTC
NA NA TRBJ1-2 14 TRBV11-3 CASSSEGDFRGYTF TGTGCCAGCAGTTCAGAGGGGGATTTTCGTGGCTACACCTTC
NA NA TRBJ1-1 14 TRBV11-3 CASSFPLGDTEAFF TGTGCCAGCAGCTTCCCCTTAGGGGACACTGAAGCTTTCTTT
NA TRBD2 TRBJ2-1 13 TRBV5-4 CATGLAGGDEQFF TGTGCCACAGGACTAGCGGGAGGCGATGAGCAGTTCTTC
NA TRBD2 TRBJ2-1 14 TRBV4-2 CASSQLTGGDEQFF TGTGCCAGCAGCCAACTGACGGGAGGGGATGAGCAGTTCTTC
NA TRBD2 TRBJ2-5 18 TRBV7-9 CASSLGTSFFGSQETQYF TGTGCCAGCAGCTTAGGGACTAGTTTTTTCGGGTCCCAAGAGACCCAGTACTTC
NA TRBD2 TRBJ2-1 17 TRBV27 CASSLGGTSGTYNEQFF TGTGCCAGCAGTCTCGGCGGGACTAGCGGAACCTACAATGAGCAGTTCTTC
NA NA TRBJ2-1 17 TRBV21-1 CASSTGTGLEEANEQFF TGTGCCAGCAGCACCGGGACAGGCCTGGAGGAGGCGAATGAGCAGTTCTTC
few TRBD2 TRBJ2-1 16 TRBV4-1 CASSQGTSEPYNEQFF TGCGCCAGCAGCCAAGGCACTAGCGAACCCTACAATGAGCAGTTCTTC
NA NA TRBJ2-1 17 TRBV11-3 CASSLRGAGSSYNEQFF TGTGCCAGCAGCCTCCGGGGGGCGGGGAGCTCCTACAATGAGCAGTTCTTC
NA NA TRBJ1-2 15 TRBV21-1 CASTLLKQGIGGYTF TGTGCCAGCACGCTTCTTAAACAGGGTATCGGAGGCTACACCTTC
NA NA TRBJ2-3 17 TRBV11-3 CASSLSGVTPSTDTQYF TGTGCCAGCAGCTTGAGCGGCGTTACCCCTAGCACAGATACGCAGTATTTT
NA TRBD1 TRBJ1-1 15 TRBV6-5 CASPGRDRGHRKAFF TGTGCCAGCCCTGGGAGGGACAGGGGGCACCGGAAAGCTTTCTTT
NA TRBD1 TRBJ1-2 15 TRBV9 CASSVGTGGGYGYTF TGTGCCAGCAGCGTCGGGACAGGGGGCGGCTATGGCTACACCTTC
NA NA TRBJ2-3 13 TRBV7-8 CASSDTGPDTQYF TGTGCCAGCAGCGACACAGGGCCGGATACGCAGTATTTT
NA NA TRBJ2-1 16 TRBV7-9 CASSSWGSRSYNEQFF TGTGCCAGCAGCTCTTGGGGCTCTCGCTCCTACAATGAGCAGTTCTTC
NA TRBD1 TRBJ1-2 14 TRBV16 CASSQRGQSEGYTF TGTGCCAGCAGCCAACGGGGACAGTCTGAGGGCTACACCTTC
few NA TRBJ2-2 17 TRBV21-1 CASSKVAGGDHTGELFF TGTGCCAGCAGCAAAGTGGCGGGAGGGGACCACACCGGGGAGCTGTTTTTT
NA NA TRBJ1-4 15 TRBV2 CASSGTVRLVEKLFF TGTGCCAGCAGTGGGACAGTTCGGTTGGTTGAAAAACTGTTTTTT
NA TRBD1 TRBJ1-4 18 TRBV25-1 CASTQGTGGVGGNEKLFF TGTGCCAGCACCCAAGGGACAGGGGGCGTAGGGGGTAATGAAAAACTGTTTTTT
NA TRBD1 TRBJ2-7 12 TRBV10-3 CATGTVTYEQYF TGTGCCACGGGGACAGTAACCTACGAGCAGTACTTC
NA NA TRBJ1-5 16 TRBV7-9 CASSQLTGLSNQPQHF TGTGCCAGCAGCCAACTGACAGGACTTAGCAATCAGCCCCAGCATTTT
NA TRBD2 TRBJ2-5 16 TRBV10-2 CASSNRDYAYQETQYF TGCGCCAGCAGCAACCGGGACTATGCCTACCAAGAGACCCAGTACTTC
NA NA TRBJ2-1 15 TRBV5-1 CASSSQGGSYNEQFF TGCGCCAGCAGCTCCCAGGGGGGCTCCTACAATGAGCAGTTCTTC
NA NA TRBJ1-4 15 TRBV19 CASSIAPPTGEKLFF TGTGCCAGTAGTATAGCCCCTCCTACAGGGGAAAAACTGTTTTTT
NA NA TRBJ1-6 15 TRBV4-2 CASSQELASYSPLHF TGTGCCAGCAGCCAAGAATTGGCCAGTTATTCACCCCTCCACTTT
NA NA TRBJ2-1 13 TRBV28 CASLLEGVNEQFF TGTGCCAGCCTCTTAGAAGGGGTAAACGAGCAGTTCTTC
NA NA TRBJ1-1 14 TRBV7-2 CASSLEAGNTEAFF TGTGCCAGCAGCTTAGAGGCGGGAAACACTGAAGCTTTCTTT
NA TRBD2 TRBJ2-5 14 TRBV19 CASSTREGAETQYF TGTGCCAGTAGTACGCGGGAGGGTGCGGAGACCCAGTACTTC
once TRBD1 TRBJ2-1 15 TRBV27 CASSPGQGGYNEQFF TGTGCCAGCAGCCCGGGACAGGGAGGGTACAATGAGCAGTTCTTC
NA TRBD1 TRBJ1-4 16 TRBV18 CASSPPAGGGSGKLFF TGTGCCAGCTCACCACCCGCAGGGGGAGGTTCTGGAAAACTGTTTTTT
NA NA TRBJ1-4 14 TRBV2 CASTLQGGLEKLFF TGTGCCAGCACACTCCAGGGTGGTTTAGAAAAACTGTTTTTT
NA NA TRBJ2-1 14 TRBV19 CASSIVAADNEQFF TGTGCCAGTAGTATAGTAGCGGCAGACAATGAGCAGTTCTTC
once TRBD1 TRBJ2-3 16 TRBV5-4 CASSGNRGLYADTQYF TGTGCCAGCAGCGGAAACAGGGGGCTATACGCAGATACGCAGTATTTT
NA NA TRBJ1-4 15 TRBV19 CASSIADRGGEKLFF TGTGCCAGTAGTATTGCGGACAGAGGGGGTGAAAAACTGTTTTTT
NA NA TRBJ1-2 13 TRBV7-9 CASSLARVVGYTF TGTGCCAGCAGCTTAGCCAGGGTAGTCGGCTACACCTTC
NA TRBD1 TRBJ1-2 15 TRBV4-3 CASSPDDRVDYGYTF TGCGCCAGCAGCCCGGACGACAGGGTAGACTATGGCTACACCTTC
NA TRBD2 TRBJ2-1 13 TRBV27 CASSWAGVVEQFF TGTGCCAGCAGTTGGGCGGGAGTGGTCGAGCAGTTCTTC
NA NA TRBJ2-5 14 TRBV29-1 CSVVRATSGETQYF TGCAGCGTTGTTAGGGCTACTTCGGGGGAGACCCAGTACTTC
NA NA TRBJ2-4 17 TRBV4-2 CASSPQGEGLAKNIQYF TGTGCCAGCAGCCCCCAAGGCGAGGGACTAGCCAAAAACATTCAGTACTTC
NA TRBD2 TRBJ2-1 15 TRBV19 CASSRGTSGYNEQFF TGTGCCAGTAGTAGGGGGACTAGCGGCTACAATGAGCAGTTCTTC